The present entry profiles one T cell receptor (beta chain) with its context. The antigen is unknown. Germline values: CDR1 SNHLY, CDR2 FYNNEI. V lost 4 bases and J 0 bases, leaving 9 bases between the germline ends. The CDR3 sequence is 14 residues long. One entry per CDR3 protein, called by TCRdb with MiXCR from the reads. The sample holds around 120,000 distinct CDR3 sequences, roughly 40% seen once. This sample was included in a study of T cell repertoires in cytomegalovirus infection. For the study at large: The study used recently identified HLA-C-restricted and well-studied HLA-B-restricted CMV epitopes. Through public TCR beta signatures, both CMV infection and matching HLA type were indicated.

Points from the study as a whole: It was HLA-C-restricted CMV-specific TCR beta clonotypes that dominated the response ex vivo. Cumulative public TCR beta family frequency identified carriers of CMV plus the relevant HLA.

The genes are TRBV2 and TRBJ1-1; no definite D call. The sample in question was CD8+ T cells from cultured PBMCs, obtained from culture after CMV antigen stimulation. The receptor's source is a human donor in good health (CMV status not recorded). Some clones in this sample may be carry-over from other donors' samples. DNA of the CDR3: TGTGCCAGCAGTGGTGTAAGCATGAACACTGAAGCTTTCTTT. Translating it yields CASSGVSMNTEAFF.